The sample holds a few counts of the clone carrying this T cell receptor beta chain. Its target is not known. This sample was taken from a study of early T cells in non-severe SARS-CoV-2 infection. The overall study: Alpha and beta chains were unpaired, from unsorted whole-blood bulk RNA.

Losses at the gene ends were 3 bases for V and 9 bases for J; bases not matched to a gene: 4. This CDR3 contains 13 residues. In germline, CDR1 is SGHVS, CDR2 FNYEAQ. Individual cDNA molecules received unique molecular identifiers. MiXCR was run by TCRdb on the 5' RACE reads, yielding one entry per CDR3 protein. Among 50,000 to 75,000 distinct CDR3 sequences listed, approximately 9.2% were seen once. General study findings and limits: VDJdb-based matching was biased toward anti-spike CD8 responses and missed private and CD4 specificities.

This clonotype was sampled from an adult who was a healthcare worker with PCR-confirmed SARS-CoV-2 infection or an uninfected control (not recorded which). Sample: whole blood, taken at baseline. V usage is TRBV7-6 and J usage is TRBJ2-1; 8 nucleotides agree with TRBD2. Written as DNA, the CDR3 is TGTGCCAGCAGCTTCAAGCGGGAGACTGAGCAGTTCTTC. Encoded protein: CASSFKRETEQFF.